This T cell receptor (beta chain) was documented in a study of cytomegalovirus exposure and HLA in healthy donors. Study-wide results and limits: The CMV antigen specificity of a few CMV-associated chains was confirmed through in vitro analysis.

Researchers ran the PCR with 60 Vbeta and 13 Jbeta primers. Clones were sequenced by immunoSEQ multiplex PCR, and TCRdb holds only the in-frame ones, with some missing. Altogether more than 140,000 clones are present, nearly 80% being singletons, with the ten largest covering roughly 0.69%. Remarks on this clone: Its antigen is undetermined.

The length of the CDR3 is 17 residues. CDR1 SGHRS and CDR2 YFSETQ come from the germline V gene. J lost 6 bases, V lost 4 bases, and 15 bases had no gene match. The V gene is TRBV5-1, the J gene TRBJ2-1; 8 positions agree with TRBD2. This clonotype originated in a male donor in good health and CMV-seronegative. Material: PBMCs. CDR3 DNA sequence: TGCGCCAGCAGCCCAGGGGTAATGGACGGGAGGGGCAATGAGCAGTTCTTC. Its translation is CASSPGVMDGRGNEQFF.